Only a few counts were recorded for the clone carrying this TCR beta chain. Its target is unknown. The CDR3 spans 13 residues. Between the trimmed V and J ends, which lost 6 bases and 5 bases, there was a span of 13 bases. In germline, CDR1 is SEHNR, CDR2 FQNEAQ (reference sequence). Reverse transcription of all isolated RNA meant that expressed TCRB transcripts were sequenced. Profiling relied on immunoSEQ multiplex PCR, and the TCRdb table lists in-frame clones only, not all of them. The sample has under 950,000 clones, 15% to 20% seen once. The data stem from a study of beta chain features in type 1 diabetes. Across the study: All of the samples together had 95 million to 140 million sorted cells examined.

General observations from the study: Unsettled here was the matter of whether HLA type influences TCRB rearrangement.

This sequence originates from a young woman in good health. The sequenced material came from naive CD4+ T cells from blood. The chain recombines TRBV7-9 with TRBJ1-1; D possibly corresponds to TRBD1 (5 bases). DNA for the CDR3: TGTGCCAGCAGTTGGGACGAGCTTACTGAAGCTTTCTTT. Translating gives CASSWDELTEAFF.